This T cell receptor (beta chain) derives from a study of a mutant IDH1 vaccine in newly diagnosed glioma. Whole-study findings and limits: Pseudoprogression appeared unlinked to shifts in leading peripheral T cell clonotypes. Immune responses induced by the vaccine were seen in roughly 93% of patients, spanning multiple MHC alleles.

The sample's time point: baseline, week 1 (first vaccination visit). The treatment here: pre-vaccination baseline after standard-of-care therapy. Assay used: immunoSEQ multiplex PCR; TCRdb lists only in-frame clones, some missing. This sample yields tens of thousands of clones, of which roughly 88% are seen a single time; over 2% belongs to the top ten. V lost 5 bases to trimming and J lost 4 bases; unmatched junction nucleotides: 5. CDR3 length: 13 amino acids. Germline V gene sequence: CDR1 MNHEY, CDR2 SMNVEV (reference sequence). With respect to this clone: The antigen is unknown.

The source of this sequence is a man between 35 and 55 years old with glioma. The sequenced sample was PBMCs, obtained from a glioma patient treated with radiotherapy, temozolomide or both. This chain uses TRBV27 with TRBJ2-7; 7 bases fit TRBD1. The CDR3 region has the DNA TGTGCCAGCAGTATCACGACAGGGTACGAGCAGTACTTC. Its translation is CASSITTGYEQYF.